These T cell receptor beta chains were read from a single sample in a study of T-cell reconstitution after alpha-beta-depleted transplantation in children. TCRdb used MiXCR to reprocess the PCR reads, holding one entry per CDR3 protein. Among some 200,000 distinct CDR3 sequences listed, roughly 9.1% were seen once. The material sequenced was PBMCs, mostly from graft donor cells, taken 360 days after TCRalphabeta/CD19-depleted stem cell transplant. The receptor set was obtained from a male patient aged 2 to 9 who had a stem cell transplant for acute myeloid leukemia, so the T cells may come from the graft donor. Both conserved end residues are part of each CDR3. Fields, in order: CDR3 length, D gene, clone size, J gene, V gene, CDR3 DNA, CDR3 protein. A D gene is named only where the DNA matches it firmly. Only some rows state a clone size, as once, few, many or a class for expanded clones.

cdr3_length: 13; d_call: TRBD1; clone_size: .; j_call: TRBJ2-5; v_call: TRBV5-1; cdr3_nt: TGCGCCAGCAGCCAGGGGGCAGGGGAGACCCAGTACTTC; cdr3_aa: CASSQGAGETQYF
cdr3_length: 15; d_call: .; clone_size: many; j_call: TRBJ2-1; v_call: TRBV4-3; cdr3_nt: TGCGCCAGCAGCCAAGGCGGGGTGGAATACAATGAGCAGTTCTTC; cdr3_aa: CASSQGGVEYNEQFF
cdr3_length: 12; d_call: .; clone_size: many; j_call: TRBJ2-1; v_call: TRBV5-1; cdr3_nt: TGCGCCAGCAGCTTGACTTTCAATGAGCAGTTCTTC; cdr3_aa: CASSLTFNEQFF
cdr3_length: 14; d_call: TRBD2; clone_size: .; j_call: TRBJ2-5; v_call: TRBV12-3/TRBV12-4; cdr3_nt: TGTGCCAGCAGCCCTGACAGCGGGATTGAGACCCAGTACTTC; cdr3_aa: CASSPDSGIETQYF
cdr3_length: 16; d_call: TRBD2; clone_size: .; j_call: TRBJ2-2; v_call: TRBV12-3/TRBV12-4; cdr3_nt: TGTGCCAGCAGGAGAGCGGGAGGAGCCGGCACCGGGGAGCTGTTTTTT; cdr3_aa: CASRRAGGAGTGELFF
cdr3_length: 13; d_call: .; clone_size: .; j_call: TRBJ1-1; v_call: TRBV7-9; cdr3_nt: TGTGCCAGCAGCCCCATCGGGCGTAGGGAAGCTTTCTTT; cdr3_aa: CASSPIGRREAFF
cdr3_length: 14; d_call: .; clone_size: .; j_call: TRBJ2-2; v_call: TRBV24-1; cdr3_nt: TGTGCCACCAGTACGCGACAGAACACCGGGGAGCTGTTTTTT; cdr3_aa: CATSTRQNTGELFF
cdr3_length: 15; d_call: TRBD1; clone_size: many; j_call: TRBJ2-3; v_call: TRBV2; cdr3_nt: TGTGCCAGCAGTGAAGGTGACAGGGGGCTAGATACGCAGTATTTT; cdr3_aa: CASSEGDRGLDTQYF
cdr3_length: 16; d_call: .; clone_size: few; j_call: TRBJ2-5; v_call: TRBV4-3; cdr3_nt: TGCGCCAGCAGCCAATACCTTACAGTGAAACAAGAGACCCAGTACTTC; cdr3_aa: CASSQYLTVKQETQYF
cdr3_length: 13; d_call: .; clone_size: few; j_call: TRBJ2-7; v_call: TRBV10-3; cdr3_nt: TGTGCCATCAGTGAAGCCAGGGGACGGGGGCAGTACTTC; cdr3_aa: CAISEARGRGQYF
cdr3_length: 13; d_call: .; clone_size: few; j_call: TRBJ1-1; v_call: TRBV5-1; cdr3_nt: TGCGCCAGCAGCTTGTGGGGGTCGGGTGAAGCTTTCTTT; cdr3_aa: CASSLWGSGEAFF
cdr3_length: 17; d_call: TRBD2; clone_size: .; j_call: TRBJ2-5; v_call: TRBV6-1; cdr3_nt: TGTGCCAGCACCTCTCAGTTCCCGGCTAGCGGGAGAGAGACCCAGTACTTC; cdr3_aa: CASTSQFPASGRETQYF
cdr3_length: 15; d_call: TRBD2; clone_size: many; j_call: TRBJ2-3; v_call: TRBV12-3/TRBV12-4; cdr3_nt: TGTGCCAGCAGTTTAGTGCTAGCGGGGACAGATACGCAGTATTTT; cdr3_aa: CASSLVLAGTDTQYF
cdr3_length: 12; d_call: .; clone_size: many; j_call: TRBJ2-5; v_call: TRBV29-1; cdr3_nt: TGCAGCGTTGTCCCCTCCCAAGAGACCCAGTACTTC; cdr3_aa: CSVVPSQETQYF
cdr3_length: 12; d_call: TRBD1; clone_size: many; j_call: TRBJ2-3; v_call: TRBV20-1; cdr3_nt: TGCAGTCGACGGCAGGGGGCAGATACGCAGTATTTT; cdr3_aa: CSRRQGADTQYF
cdr3_length: 17; d_call: TRBD1; clone_size: .; j_call: TRBJ2-2; v_call: TRBV4-1; cdr3_nt: TGCGCCAGCAGCACCCTGCCGGGACAGGTCAACACCGGGGAGCTGTTTTTT; cdr3_aa: CASSTLPGQVNTGELFF
cdr3_length: 16; d_call: TRBD1; clone_size: few; j_call: TRBJ2-7; v_call: TRBV4-1; cdr3_nt: TGCGCCAGCAGCCTTGCCGGCCGGGACAGGGGTTACGAGCAGTACTTC; cdr3_aa: CASSLAGRDRGYEQYF
cdr3_length: 13; d_call: .; clone_size: many; j_call: TRBJ1-1; v_call: TRBV5-1; cdr3_nt: TGCGCCAGCGAGGGACACCCGAACACTGAAGCTTTCTTT; cdr3_aa: CASEGHPNTEAFF
cdr3_length: 12; d_call: .; clone_size: many; j_call: TRBJ2-2; v_call: TRBV12-3/TRBV12-4; cdr3_nt: TGTGCCAGCAGTTTCGGCACCGGGGAGCTGTTTTTT; cdr3_aa: CASSFGTGELFF
cdr3_length: 15; d_call: TRBD2; clone_size: few; j_call: TRBJ2-7; v_call: TRBV27; cdr3_nt: TGTGCCAGCAGTCCCCCCGGGACTAGTGATCACGAGCAGTACTTC; cdr3_aa: CASSPPGTSDHEQYF